This TCR beta chain was sequenced for a study of blood T cell repertoires in COVID-19. Study-wide context: T cells, B-cell-depleted T cells, or PBMCs provided the cDNA or gDNA that served as material.

This clone appeared once. Sequencing used immunoSEQ multiplex PCR; TCRdb keeps in-frame clones, though not all of them. Here the sample spans around 320,000 clones, roughly 89% being singletons. Exposed participants came across a COVID-19 case within 2 weeks before study entry. CDR1 and CDR2 (germline): SNHLY, FYNNEI. The CDR3 runs to 11 residues. Germline trimming cut 10 bases from V and 3 bases from J; bases unmatched to any gene: 2. Source material: PBMCs or T cells enriched from blood (not recorded which). The gene calls are TRBV2 and TRBJ1-1; 7 nucleotides agree with TRBD1. This clonotype was sampled from a woman aged 45-65 years who had been exposed to COVID-19. In nucleotides, the CDR3 is TGTGCCACGGGACAGTACACTGAAGCTTTCTTT. It yields the protein CATGQYTEAFF.